Each of the 21 T cell receptor beta chains below was sequenced from the same sample in a study of breast tumors, draining lymph nodes, adjacent tissues. One entry per CDR3 protein results from TCRdb running MiXCR on the multiplex PCR reads. The sample includes 190,000 or so distinct CDR3 sequences, approximately 33% of them seen just once. The lymph nodes were axillary draining lymph nodes from breast cancer patients. The material sequenced was axillary lymph node tissue. The receptors come from a female donor with breast cancer. Some clones in this sample may be carry-over from other donors' samples.

The genes are TRBV5-1 and TRBJ1-6, with 7 bases aligning to TRBD1. The CDR3 has 17 amino acids. Germline-derived CDR1 and CDR2 are SGHRS and YFSETQ. Trimming at V came to 5 bases and at J to 9 bases, leaving 17 bases not matched to a gene. The CDR3 DNA reads as TGCGCCAGCAGACGGGACAGTGAATACAACCGTATTTCACCCCTCCACTTT. As protein: CASRRDSEYNRISPLHF.

The rearrangement links TRBV12-5 to TRBJ2-3; D is undetermined. This CDR3 region has 16 residues. Deletions cut 3 bases from V and 1 base from J, with 14 bases between. Germline V lookup: CDR1 LGHNT, CDR2 FRNRAP. The CDR3 is CASGFGAQSRTDTQYF. DNA for the CDR3: TGTGCTAGTGGTTTCGGAGCGCAATCACGCACAGATACGCAGTATTTT.

This clonotype showed up many times. V and J are TRBV19 and TRBJ1-2, with D possibly TRBD1 on 6 matching bases. Germline CDR1 and CDR2: LNHDA and SQIVND (reference sequence). Trimming shortened V by 6 bases and J by 4 bases, and 18 bases separated the two germline ends. The CDR3 runs 15 residues. Here the CDR3 reads CASRRGGLQGYGYTF. DNA of the CDR3: TGTGCCAGTAGAAGGGGGGGGCTCCAAGGCTATGGCTACACCTTC.

As for this clonotype: Being one base from a much bigger clone, this may be a read error. The CDR3 coding sequence is TGCAGTGCTAGAGACGTGAGTTATGAAGCGACCCAGTACTTC. This gives the protein CSARDVSYEATQYF. V gene TRBV20-1 combines with J gene TRBJ2-5; D gene ambiguous. CDR1 and CDR2 (germline): DFQATT, SNEGSKA (reference sequence). V was shortened by 0 bases and J by 7 bases, with 15 bases between the two germline ends. This CDR3 comprises 14 residues.

This clonotype has only a few counts. A much more abundant neighbour one base away suggests this may be a read error. This chain links TRBV7-3 with TRBJ2-5, with 12 bases lining up with TRBD2. Looked up from germline, CDR1 is SGHTA and CDR2 is FQGTGA. The CDR3 length is 15 residues. CDR3 loop: CASSSGLAGQETQHF. For the CDR3, the DNA is TGTGCCAGCAGCTCCGGACTAGCGGGGCAAGAGACCCAGCACTTC.

For this clonotype: With a much larger clone just one base away, this may be a read error. The rearrangement links TRBV20-1 to TRBJ2-7, with TRBD1 as a possible D gene (6 bases). Trimming took 1 base from V and 1 from J, leaving 14 bases between them. CDR1 and CDR2 (germline): DFQATT, SNEGSKA (reference sequence). The CDR3 is 15 amino acids. The CDR3 nucleotides read TGCAGTGCTAGAGGATGGGACAAATCTTCCTACGAGCAGTACTTC. This translates into CSARGWDKSSYEQYF.

The genes are TRBV12-3 or TRBV12-4 and TRBJ1-6; D possibly corresponds to TRBD1 (5 bases). Trimming stripped 6 bases from V and 5 bases from J, with 11 bases between. This CDR3 is 14 amino acids long. The chain's CDR3 is CASRTDRNNSPLHF. As DNA, the CDR3 is TGTGCCAGCAGGACCGACAGAAATAATTCACCCCTCCACTTT.

Written as DNA, the CDR3 is TGTGCCAGCATTCGAACAGGGGGCGGCAGTGGCTACACCTTC. Amino acids: CASIRTGGGSGYTF. V and J are TRBV6-5 and TRBJ1-2; 9 positions match TRBD1. The V segment lost 7 bases and the J segment 7 bases; nucleotides outside the gene matches: 10. The V gene's germline CDR1 is MNHEY and CDR2 SVGAGI. The CDR3 is made up of 14 amino acids.

J is TRBJ1-2 and V is TRBV6-5, with 9 bases fitting TRBD1. The V segment lost 5 bases and the J segment 7 bases; nucleotides outside the gene matches: 5. Germline values: CDR1 MNHEY, CDR2 SVGAGI. This CDR3 comprises 13 residues. CDR3 coding DNA: TGTGCCAGCAGTCGGGACAGGGTTAGTGGCTACACCTTC. This translates into CASSRDRVSGYTF.

The V call is TRBV6-5, the J call TRBJ2-3; 8 bases map to TRBD2. CDR3 length: 15 residues. J lost 4 bases, V lost 5 bases, and 8 bases had no gene match. The germline CDR1 and CDR2 sequences are MNHEY and SVGAGI. The CDR3 DNA reads TGTGCCAGCAGTCACGGGGGGGGCGCCTCAGATACGCAGTATTTT. It codes for CASSHGGGASDTQYF.

The CDR3 DNA follows: TGTGCCTGGAGGCCAGTACTGAATTCACCCCTCCACTTT. As protein: CAWRPVLNSPLHF. This chain connects TRBV30 to TRBJ1-6; D is unclear. Trimming took 3 bases from V and 7 from J, leaving 10 bases between them. Per the germline V gene, CDR1 is GTSNPN and CDR2 is SVGIG (reference sequence). The CDR3 loop spans 13 amino acids.

This clonotype occurred once. The chain carries TRBV4-1 and TRBJ1-1; TRBD1 is a possible D gene (5 bases). The V and J ends lost 0 bases and 11 bases respectively, with 13 bases between them. The CDR3 extends over 13 amino acids. CDR1 is MGHRA and CDR2 is YSYEKL in the germline V gene. The CDR3 DNA follows: TGCGCCAGCAGCCAAGAGATGGGGGGTGGCGCTTTCTTT. Its protein is CASSQEMGGGAFF.

V and J are TRBV7-8 and TRBJ1-1; D may be TRBD1 (6 bases). V lost 5 bases and J 1 base, leaving 14 bases between the germline ends. Germline CDR1 reads SGHVS; CDR2 reads FQNEAQ. The CDR3 totals 15 residues. The CDR3 loop is CASSTRGFGNTEAFF. CDR3 in DNA: TGTGCCAGCAGCACTAGGGGGTTCGGGAACACTGAAGCTTTCTTT.

Ten or more counts support this clonotype. The chain employs TRBV18 and TRBJ2-5; no clear D gene. Trimming removed 3 bases from V and 5 bases from J, with 10 bases in between. The CDR3 has 13 amino acids. CDR1 and CDR2 (germline): KGHSH, LQKENI. This chain's CDR3 is CASSPGSPETQYF. The CDR3 coding sequence is TGTGCCAGCTCACCGGGCAGCCCGGAGACCCAGTACTTC. The full variable domain, completed using reference TRBV18 and TRBJ2-5, is NAGVMQNPRHLVRRRGQEARLRCSPMKGHSHVYWYRQLPEEGLKFMVYLQKENIIDESGMPKERFSAEFPKEGPSILRIQQVVRGDSAAYFCASSPGSPETQYFGPGTRLLVL.

V is TRBV7-2 and J is TRBJ2-6, with D maybe TRBD2 (5 bases). The V end was cut by 3 bases, the J end by 0 bases, with 21 bases between. CDR1 is SGHTA and CDR2 is FQGNSA in the germline V gene. The CDR3 covers 20 residues. CDR3 in DNA: TGTGCCAGCAGCTTGATGGGAGTCCCCGGGCTGTGCTCTGGGGCCAACGTCCTGACTTTC. It specifies CASSLMGVPGLCSGANVLTF.

This clonotype was seen once. This sequence joins TRBV7-8 and TRBJ2-6; maybe TRBD1 (5 bases). The CDR3 runs to 16 residues. Trimming shortened V by 6 bases and J by 0 bases, and 12 bases separated the two germline ends. Per the germline V gene, CDR1 is SGHVS and CDR2 is FQNEAQ. The CDR3 is CASSKTADSGANVLTF. For the CDR3, the DNA is TGTGCCAGCAGTAAGACAGCCGACTCTGGGGCCAACGTCCTGACTTTC.

In its sample, this clonotype was seen many times. The chain carries TRBV6-1 and TRBJ1-4; D might be TRBD1 (5 bases). CDR1 MNHNS and CDR2 SASEGT come from the germline V gene. V was clipped by 5 bases and J by 0 bases, with 19 bases between them. The CDR3 contains 18 residues. The CDR3 DNA follows: TGTGCCAGCAGTCTTTTGACAGAGACCCTCGCAACTAATGAAAAACTGTTTTTT. Its translation is CASSLLTETLATNEKLFF.

As concerns this clonotype: The CDR3 does not close with the conserved phenylalanine or tryptophan, likely indicating a read error. V and J are TRBV15 and TRBJ2-7; 8 nucleotides align to TRBD1. Per the germline V gene, CDR1 is LNHNV and CDR2 is YYDKDF (reference sequence). The V gene end was trimmed by 3 bases and the J gene end by 3 bases; junction bases not matched to a gene: 7. This CDR3 is built from 15 residues. DNA of the CDR3: TGTGCCACCAGCAGCCAGCAAGGGACAGGCTACGAGCAGTACATC. Its translation: CATSSQQGTGYEQYI.

This clonotype was counted ten times or more. Here the CDR3 reads CASSPGFSISGNTIYF. For the CDR3, the DNA is TGTGCCAGTAGTCCAGGGTTCTCCATCTCTGGAAACACCATATATTTT. The chain employs TRBV19 and TRBJ1-3; TRBD1 might be the D (5 bases). CDR3 size: 16 residues. Germline values: CDR1 LNHDA, CDR2 SQIVND (reference sequence). Trimming took off 5 bases at V and 0 bases at J, with 14 bases between the two ends.

The sample holds many counts of this clonotype. The chain is built from TRBV9 and TRBJ2-1, with D unresolved. The ends were cut back, 1 base at V and 8 bases at J, with 7 bases in the middle. The CDR3 contains 12 residues. From germline, CDR1 is SGDLS and CDR2 YYNGEE. CDR3 DNA sequence: TGTGCCAGCAGCGTAAATTGGGATGAGCAGTTCTTC. Its protein product is CASSVNWDEQFF.

This clonotype was recorded at least ten times. The chain carries TRBV19 and TRBJ2-1; D is ambiguous. Germline V lookup: CDR1 LNHDA, CDR2 SQIVND (reference sequence). Trimming stripped 5 bases from V and 0 bases from J, with 11 bases between. This CDR3 is built from 15 residues. The CDR3 DNA reads TGTGCCAGTAGTGACACACCCAACTCCTACAATGAGCAGTTCTTC. Amino acid sequence: CASSDTPNSYNEQFF.